This TCR beta chain was captured in a study of shared clonotypes between healthy human individuals. Looking at the study overall: Two women and a few men aged 18 to 49 served as donors. Findings and caveats of the study: Naive subsets usually exceeded memory subsets in estimated richness.

Germline V lookup: CDR1 DFQATT, CDR2 SNEGSKA (reference sequence). V lost 5 bases to trimming and J lost 4 bases, with 3 bases between them. The CDR3 is made up of 10 amino acids. This clone was found a few times. Its antigen is as yet unknown. A clone one base away is much larger, so this may be a read error. Other DNA sequences in the sample encode the same CDR3. The authors ran the assay at deep level. Profiled with immunoSEQ multiplex PCR; TCRdb holds only in-frame clones, not every one. This sample has fewer than 1.4 million clones, with about 80% found just once. The material sequenced was memory CD4+ T cells from PBMCs. The subset here: CD45RA-negative fraction. The receptor was isolated from a man in his late teens or twenties in good health. Some clones in this sample may be carry-over from other donors' samples. The J gene is TRBJ2-1, the V gene TRBV20-1, with D unresolved. The CDR3: CSALYNEQFF. CDR3 nucleotides: TGCAGTGCTCTTTACAATGAGCAGTTCTTC.